A single sample is the source of the 32 T cell receptor beta chains below, sequenced in a study of cytomegalovirus exposure and HLA in healthy donors. Sequencing was performed with immunoSEQ multiplex PCR; in TCRdb, only in-frame clones are kept and a portion is missing. Of fewer than 350,000 clones listed, more than 75% were seen once; the top ten hold over 0.7%. Source material: PBMCs. Receptors were obtained from a woman between 18 and 30 years old in good health and CMV-seronegative.

The rearrangement joins TRBV6-1 to TRBJ2-3; D remains unclear. Trimming stripped 6 bases from V and 2 bases from J, with 12 bases between. This CDR3 contains 14 residues. The germline CDR1 and CDR2 sequences are MNHNS and SASEGT. The CDR3 reads CASRADTVTDTQYF. The CDR3 DNA is TGTGCCAGCAGGGCTGACACGGTCACAGATACGCAGTATTTT.

The chain is built from TRBV7-8 and TRBJ2-5; D is uncertain. V was pared by 2 bases and J by 4 bases, with 11 bases between. Germline CDR1 reads SGHVS; CDR2 reads FQNEAQ. The CDR3 consists of 14 residues. The CDR3 DNA follows: TGTGCCAGCAGCTTATTTACGCGCCGAGAGACCCAGTACTTC. Protein: CASSLFTRRETQYF.

This clone appeared a single time. V gene TRBV14 combines with J gene TRBJ2-7, with a possible D match to TRBD2 (6 bases). The CDR3 is made up of 14 amino acids. V was clipped by 3 bases and J by 4 bases, with 13 bases between them. Germline loops: CDR1 SGHDN, CDR2 FVKESK. The CDR3 bases are TGTGCCAGCAGCCAGGAGGGGACTGCTTACGAGCAGTACTTC. This encodes CASSQEGTAYEQYF.

This clone showed up just once. This rearrangement joins TRBV2 to TRBJ1-5; 10 bases map to TRBD1. The CDR3 spans 18 residues. From germline, CDR1 is SNHLY and CDR2 FYNNEI. Trimming at V came to 3 bases and at J to 5 bases, leaving 13 bases not matched to a gene. CDR3 nucleotides: TGTGCCAGCAGTGACCCGGGGGGCGACAGGGGGCATCATCAGCCCCAGCATTTT. Its protein product is CASSDPGGDRGHHQPQHF.

This chain joins TRBV7-2 and TRBJ1-2; 9 positions agree with TRBD1. The germline gives CDR1 SGHTA, CDR2 FQGNSA. The V gene end was trimmed by 5 bases and the J gene end by 8 bases; junction bases not matched to a gene: 6. The CDR3 is 13 amino acids. The chain's CDR3 is CASSPTGGVGYTF. CDR3 DNA sequence: TGTGCCAGCAGCCCCACAGGGGGCGTCGGCTACACCTTC.

The chain joins TRBV6-1 to TRBJ2-7; no firm D call. The length of the CDR3 is 15 residues. Germline V gene sequence: CDR1 MNHNS, CDR2 SASEGT. V was pared by 5 bases and J by 4 bases, with 18 bases between. In DNA, the CDR3 is TGTGCCAGCAGTTCCCATTCCGCAGTCTCATACGAGCAGTACTTC. Its protein product is CASSSHSAVSYEQYF.

This clone was seen just once. CDR3 coding DNA: TGCAGCGTTGAAGATCCCTGGACTAGCGGGAGTAGGCAAGAGACCCAGTACTTC. Its translation is CSVEDPWTSGSRQETQYF. This chain joins TRBV29-1 and TRBJ2-5; TRBD2 matches 13 bases. This CDR3 has 18 amino acids. V shed 0 bases and J 2 bases; nucleotides not matched to a gene: 9. Germline values: CDR1 SQVTM, CDR2 ANQGSEA.

The chain employs TRBV27 and TRBJ2-7; 12 bases map to TRBD2. The V gene's germline CDR1 is MNHEY and CDR2 SMNVEV (reference sequence). This CDR3 has 17 residues. Trimming took 2 bases from V and 2 from J; bases not matched to a gene: 7. The CDR3 loop reads CASSLGLAGTSAYEQYF. The CDR3 DNA is TGTGCCAGCAGTTTAGGACTAGCGGGGACGAGTGCCTACGAGCAGTACTTC.

The rearrangement joins TRBV7-2 to TRBJ2-7, with D perhaps matching TRBD2 (6 bases). With 5 bases removed from V and 6 bases from J, the gap between germline ends came to 20 bases. This CDR3 region has 15 residues. The germline V gene encodes CDR1 SGHTA and CDR2 FQGNSA. The CDR3 spells CASSPLRTTPGEQYF. CDR3 DNA: TGTGCCAGCAGCCCTCTGAGGACTACGCCCGGCGAGCAGTACTTC.

In nucleotides, the CDR3 is TGTGCCAGCAGCTTAGTTCTCTCAGGGGTACACACTACTGAGCAGTTCTTC. It codes for CASSLVLSGVHTTEQFF. The gene calls are TRBV11-3 and TRBJ2-1, with D possibly TRBD1 on 6 matching bases. V shed 1 base and J shed 9 bases, with 22 bases lying between them. Germline CDR1 is SGHNT and CDR2 is YENEEA. CDR3 length equals 17 residues.

This chain uses TRBV5-1 with TRBJ1-1; D gene ambiguous. The CDR3 is 15 amino acids. Trimming took off 5 bases at V and 3 bases at J, with 17 bases between the two ends. Germline loops: CDR1 SGHRS, CDR2 YFSETQ. CDR3 loop: CASRLFSKGDTEAFF. DNA for the CDR3: TGCGCCAGCAGGCTTTTTAGTAAGGGAGACACTGAAGCTTTCTTT.

This rearrangement joins TRBV25-1 to TRBJ1-6; D is unclear. Deletions cut 6 bases from V and 7 bases from J, with 10 bases between. The CDR3 runs to 13 residues. Germline V gene data show CDR1 as MGHDK and CDR2 as SYGVNS. Written as DNA, the CDR3 is TGTGCCAGCAGCCCCGCAGGAAATTCACCCCTCCACTTT. Translated, it gives CASSPAGNSPLHF.

This chain uses TRBV5-1 with TRBJ1-3, with 11 bases identical to TRBD1. CDR1 is SGHRS and CDR2 is YFSETQ in the germline V gene. The CDR3 runs to 16 residues. J was trimmed by 0 bases and V by 4 bases; bases with no gene match: 3. The CDR3 sequence: CASSTGQGVSGNTIYF. In DNA, the CDR3 is TGCGCCAGCAGCACGGGACAGGGGGTCTCTGGAAACACCATATATTTT.

This clone was picked up a small number of times. The V gene is TRBV15, the J gene TRBJ1-5; 7 nucleotides line up with TRBD1. In germline, CDR1 is LNHNV, CDR2 YYDKDF (reference sequence). The CDR3 runs to 13 residues. Trimming cost V 7 bases and J 3 bases; bases outside gene matches: 3. CDR3 region: CATTDRANQPQHF. DNA for the CDR3: TGTGCCACCACCGACAGGGCCAATCAGCCCCAGCATTTT.

This sequence joins TRBV4-1 and TRBJ2-7, with 7 nucleotides matching TRBD1. Per germline, CDR1 MGHRA and CDR2 YSYEKL. Trimming at V came to 2 bases and at J to 4 bases, leaving 8 bases not matched to a gene. The length of the CDR3 is 15 residues. In nucleotides, the CDR3 is TGCGCCAGCAGCCAATTCCGAGACAGGGCTTACGAGCAGTACTTC. Amino acid sequence: CASSQFRDRAYEQYF.

The rearrangement uses TRBV20-1 and TRBJ2-5; D is unclear. The CDR3 length is 11 residues. Germline loops: CDR1 DFQATT, CDR2 SNEGSKA (reference sequence). V was shortened by 0 bases and J by 5 bases, with 4 bases between the two germline ends. The CDR3, as DNA: TGCAGTGCTAGAGATGGCGAGACCCAGTACTTC. Amino acid sequence: CSARDGETQYF.

The V call is TRBV6-1, the J call TRBJ2-1, with D possibly matching TRBD2 (6 bases). Germline V gene sequence: CDR1 MNHNS, CDR2 SASEGT. The CDR3 totals 15 residues. The V end was cut by 4 bases, the J end by 1 base, with 11 bases between. The chain's CDR3 is CASSGRDLSYNEQFF. CDR3 sequence (DNA): TGTGCCAGCAGTGGGAGGGACCTTTCCTACAATGAGCAGTTCTTC.

This chain joins TRBV19 and TRBJ1-2; tentatively, D is TRBD1 (6 bases). Trimming shortened V by 7 bases and J by 1 base, and 10 bases separated the two germline ends. This CDR3 has 13 residues. CDR1 is LNHDA and CDR2 is SQIVND in the germline V gene (reference sequence). In DNA form, the CDR3 reads TGTGCCAGTACCGCAGGGGTTAACTATGGCTACACCTTC. Translation: CASTAGVNYGYTF. The variable domain in full, completed from reference TRBV19 and TRBJ1-2, reads DGGITQSPKYLFRKEGQNVTLSCEQNLNHDAMYWYRQDPGQGLRLIYYSQIVNDFQKGDIAEGYSVSREKKESFPLTVTSAQKNPTAFYLCASTAGVNYGYTFGSGTRLTVV.

The V and J genes are TRBV11-2 and TRBJ2-5, with D possibly TRBD2 on 5 matching bases. V shed 4 bases and J shed 0 bases, with 12 bases lying between them. This CDR3 region has 15 residues. Per germline, CDR1 SGHAT and CDR2 FQNNGV. The CDR3 is CASSSLTMYQETQYF. The CDR3 nucleotides read TGTGCCAGCAGCTCGTTGACTATGTACCAAGAGACCCAGTACTTC.

This sequence joins TRBV18 and TRBJ2-6; D is possibly TRBD1 (7 bases). The germline CDR1 and CDR2 sequences are KGHSH and LQKENI. The CDR3 has 17 residues. The V and J ends lost 10 bases and 4 bases respectively, with 23 bases between them. CDR3 in DNA: TGTGCCACCTACCGGGAGAAGGGGGCCTCCGGGGCCAACGTCCTGACTTTC. Amino acid sequence: CATYREKGASGANVLTF.

This clone has only one observation. V and J are TRBV10-2 and TRBJ2-3, with 10 nucleotides matching TRBD2. The CDR3 is 14 residues long. The trim removed 6 bases at V and 1 base at J, leaving 1 base unmatched. Per the germline V gene, CDR1 is WSHSY and CDR2 is SAAADI. The chain's CDR3 is CASRGTSGTDTQYF. CDR3 coding DNA: TGCGCCAGCAGGGGGACTAGCGGCACAGATACGCAGTATTTT.

The genes are TRBV2 and TRBJ2-7; TRBD2 matches 7 bases. The CDR3 is 12 amino acids. Germline V CDR1 and CDR2: SNHLY, FYNNEI. The V gene end was trimmed by 8 bases and the J gene end by 3 bases; junction bases not matched to a gene: 4. The CDR3 is CASQGTNYEQYF. The CDR3 DNA reads as TGTGCCAGCCAAGGGACTAACTACGAGCAGTACTTC.

This chain links TRBV5-4 with TRBJ2-3, with D perhaps matching TRBD2 (5 bases). Looked up from germline, CDR1 is SGHNT and CDR2 is YYREEE (reference sequence). This CDR3 region has 15 residues. Trimming cost V 1 base and J 4 bases, with 13 bases left between them. CDR3 sequence: CASSLSRGSADTQYF. CDR3 bases: TGTGCCAGCAGCTTGTCTCGGGGAAGTGCAGATACGCAGTATTTT.

The chain joins TRBV13 to TRBJ1-5; tentative D call: TRBD1 (5 bases). V lost 5 bases, J lost 6 bases, and 14 bases lay in between. The CDR3 covers 14 residues. Germline V gives CDR1 PRHDT, CDR2 FYEKMQ (reference sequence). CDR3 sequence (DNA): TGTGCCAGCAGCCCGAGCAGGGAAGGTCAGCCCCAGCATTTT. The encoded protein is CASSPSREGQPQHF. Combining the CDR3 with reference TRBV13 and TRBJ1-5 gives the whole variable domain AAGVIQSPRHLIKEKRETATLKCYPIPRHDTVYWYQQGPGQDPQFLISFYEKMQSDKGSIPDRFSAQQFSDYHSELNMSSLELGDSALYFCASSPSREGQPQHFGDGTRLSIL.

The gene calls are TRBV28 and TRBJ2-1; a possible D gene is TRBD2 (5 bases). This CDR3 has 14 residues. CDR1 and CDR2 from the germline V gene are MDHEN and SYDVKM. The V and J ends lost 1 base and 4 bases respectively, with 8 bases between them. CDR3 nucleotide sequence: TGTGCCAGCAGTTTATACGGGGAGTACAATGAGCAGTTCTTC. Residues: CASSLYGEYNEQFF.

The V gene is TRBV5-1, the J gene TRBJ2-1, with 7 bases fitting TRBD1. Germline V lookup: CDR1 SGHRS, CDR2 YFSETQ. The V gene end was trimmed by 5 bases and the J gene end by 0 bases; junction bases not matched to a gene: 8. The CDR3 runs to 16 residues. CDR3: CASRQTGKVSYNEQFF. Here the CDR3 DNA reads TGCGCCAGCAGACAGACAGGGAAAGTCTCCTACAATGAGCAGTTCTTC.

J is TRBJ2-2 and V is TRBV19; 9 bases match TRBD2. The germline V gene encodes CDR1 LNHDA and CDR2 SQIVND (reference sequence). CDR3 length: 15 residues. Germline trimming cut 7 bases from V and 7 bases from J; bases unmatched to any gene: 10. The CDR3 nucleotides are TGTGCCAGTAAACCCCAAGCGGGAGGAATCGGGGAGCTGTTTTTT. Translation gives CASKPQAGGIGELFF. The whole variable domain, filled in from reference TRBV19 and TRBJ2-2, reads DGGITQSPKYLFRKEGQNVTLSCEQNLNHDAMYWYRQDPGQGLRLIYYSQIVNDFQKGDIAEGYSVSREKKESFPLTVTSAQKNPTAFYLCASKPQAGGIGELFFGEGSRLTVL.

This clone was counted a single time. The chain couples TRBV27 to TRBJ2-1; a weak D match, TRBD2 (6 bases). The CDR3 is 17 amino acids. Per the germline V gene, CDR1 is MNHEY and CDR2 is SMNVEV (reference sequence). The V and J ends lost 4 bases and 7 bases respectively, with 23 bases between them. The DNA of the CDR3 is TGTGCCAGCAGTTCTGAGTTCGGGGGAGTGAATGGTAATGAGCAGTTCTTC. Its protein is CASSSEFGGVNGNEQFF.

The V and J genes are TRBV2 and TRBJ2-2; 12 positions agree with TRBD1. The CDR3 covers 16 residues. V lost 8 bases to trimming and J lost 5 bases; unmatched junction nucleotides: 9. From germline, CDR1 is SNHLY and CDR2 FYNNEI. The CDR3 coding sequence is TGTGCCAGCGGGGGACAGGGGGCGAGAGGGACCGGGGAGCTGTTTTTT. Its translation: CASGGQGARGTGELFF.

The chain is built from TRBV7-8 and TRBJ1-5; D may be TRBD1 (5 bases). This CDR3 spans 16 amino acids. The germline V and J ends were trimmed by 1 base and 2 bases, with 12 bases remaining between them. Per germline, CDR1 SGHVS and CDR2 FQNEAQ. The CDR3 DNA follows: TGTGCCAGCAGCTTAGTGGCAGGGCCGGGCAATCAGCCCCAGCATTTT. It yields the protein CASSLVAGPGNQPQHF.

The V and J genes are TRBV19 and TRBJ2-6; D uncertain. Trimming left V 1 base short and J 1 base short, with 5 bases between. The CDR3 spans 15 residues. The germline V gene encodes CDR1 LNHDA and CDR2 SQIVND (reference sequence). CDR3 bases: TGTGCCAGTAGTATAGCAGTGTCTGGGGCCAACGTCCTGACTTTC. Its protein product is CASSIAVSGANVLTF.

The J gene is TRBJ2-7, the V gene TRBV28; D might be TRBD1 (6 bases). The germline V and J ends were trimmed by 7 bases and 5 bases, with 12 bases remaining between them. The germline V gene encodes CDR1 MDHEN and CDR2 SYDVKM. The CDR3 sequence is 12 residues long. The CDR3 spells CASNPNRDEQYF. CDR3 DNA sequence: TGTGCCAGCAACCCTAACAGGGACGAGCAGTACTTC.